One and the same sample provided the 24 T cell receptor beta chains below, sequenced in a study of blood T cell repertoires in COVID-19 (dated by TCRdb to the early 2020s). The library came from the immunoSEQ multiplex PCR assay. TCRdb retrieved this table from immuneACCESS and kept in-frame rearrangements only. Not all clones are present; in checked studies, unresolved V genes account for under half, and no reason is known for the remainder. The sample table lists over 200,000 clones, approximately 91% of them with a count of one. Roughly 0.8% of the sample is held by the ten biggest clonotypes. The sample was peripheral blood. These receptors all come from a woman in her thirties with acute or convalescent COVID-19.

CDR3 region: CASSQGTGEQYF. CDR3 bases: TGTGCCAGCAGCCAAGGGACTGGCGAGCAGTACTTC. The genes are TRBV4-2 and TRBJ2-7; weak D call: TRBD2 (5 bases). The CDR3 totals 12 residues. V gave up 1 base and J gave up 6 bases, with 7 bases separating them. The germline V gene has CDR1 LGHNA and CDR2 YNFKEQ.

The chain joins TRBV14 to TRBJ2-4; possible D gene TRBD1, 7 bases. Per germline, CDR1 SGHDN and CDR2 FVKESK. Trimming pared 2 bases from V and 1 base from J, leaving 12 bases between. This CDR3 is built from 16 residues. The chain's CDR3 is CASSQQGEEAKNIQYF. In DNA form, the CDR3 reads TGTGCCAGCAGCCAACAGGGGGAGGAGGCCAAAAACATTCAGTACTTC.

CDR3 in DNA: TGTGCCAGCAGCTTGGTGGGAGACGAGACCCAGTACTTC. Protein: CASSLVGDETQYF. The chain recombines TRBV5-4 with TRBJ2-5; D might be TRBD2 (5 bases). The germline gives CDR1 SGHNT, CDR2 YYREEE (reference sequence). The CDR3 runs 13 residues. V was clipped by 0 bases and J by 5 bases, with 8 bases between them.

The rearrangement uses TRBV18 and TRBJ1-4, with TRBD1 matching over 7 bases. CDR3 length: 15 amino acids. Germline trimming cut 1 base from V and 7 bases from J; bases unmatched to any gene: 6. CDR1 and CDR2 from the germline V gene are KGHSH and LQKENI. CDR3 bases: TGTGCCAGCTCACCACTACAGGGGCAGGGTGAAAAACTGTTTTTT. It translates to CASSPLQGQGEKLFF.

The chain couples TRBV18 to TRBJ1-1; D uncertain. The germline gives CDR1 KGHSH, CDR2 LQKENI. The V end was cut by 4 bases, the J end by 3 bases, with 12 bases between. CDR3 size: 14 residues. The CDR3 DNA sequence: TGTGCCAGCTCACAACTCGAGGCGGACACTGAAGCTTTCTTT. As protein: CASSQLEADTEAFF.

The V gene is TRBV3-1 (or the pseudogene TRBV3-2), the J gene TRBJ2-3; TRBD2 agrees at 7 bases. Germline-derived CDR1 and CDR2 are LGHDT and YNNKEL (reference sequence). The CDR3 totals 16 residues. Trimming removed 5 bases from V and 4 bases from J; junction bases left unmatched: 12. This CDR3 reads CASSSLGPLAADTQYF. CDR3 bases: TGTGCCAGCAGCTCCCTCGGCCCGCTAGCGGCAGATACGCAGTATTTT.

The V call is TRBV30, the J call TRBJ2-1, with 10 bases fitting TRBD2. In germline, CDR1 is GTSNPN, CDR2 SVGIG (reference sequence). This CDR3 comprises 17 residues. The trim removed 3 bases at V and 1 base at J, leaving 9 bases unmatched. As DNA, the CDR3 is TGTGCCTGGAGCCATGGGGCTAGCGGGAGTTCCTACAATGAGCAGTTCTTC. Protein: CAWSHGASGSSYNEQFF.

This clone has only a few counts. The rearrangement joins TRBV27 to TRBJ2-2; D gene ambiguous. Germline loops: CDR1 MNHEY, CDR2 SMNVEV (reference sequence). This CDR3 has 13 amino acids. Trimming removed 7 bases from V and 1 base from J, with 7 bases in between. CDR3: CASTRWNTGELFF. As DNA, the CDR3 is TGTGCCAGCACCCGGTGGAACACCGGGGAGCTGTTTTTT.

The chain couples TRBV4-1 to TRBJ1-2; TRBD1 matches at 7 bases. V shed 4 bases and J 6 bases; nucleotides not matched to a gene: 14. The CDR3 has 16 residues. From germline, CDR1 is MGHRA and CDR2 YSYEKL. Here the CDR3 DNA reads TGCGCCAGCAGCCCTATACTTCGGAGGGGGCGTCATGGCTACACCTTC. This sequence encodes CASSPILRRGRHGYTF.

This chain joins TRBV28 and TRBJ1-1; no definite D call. V dropped 2 bases and J dropped 6 bases, with 10 bases sitting between them. From germline, CDR1 is MDHEN and CDR2 SYDVKM. This CDR3 has 13 amino acids. The CDR3 is CASSLLGGAEAFF. In DNA form, the CDR3 reads TGTGCCAGCAGTTTACTCGGCGGAGCTGAAGCTTTCTTT.

V is TRBV3-1 (or the pseudogene TRBV3-2) and J is TRBJ2-7; 7 nucleotides line up with TRBD2. The V and J ends lost 1 base and 6 bases, in that order; junction bases with no gene match: 9. Looked up from germline, CDR1 is LGHDT and CDR2 is YNNKEL (reference sequence). CDR3 size: 15 residues. CDR3 nucleotide sequence: TGTGCCAGCAGCCAAGGATTGCCGGGAGGTTGCGAGCAGTACTTC. Its protein product is CASSQGLPGGCEQYF.

The J gene is TRBJ1-3, the V gene TRBV11-2; 9 bases line up with TRBD1. This CDR3 contains 16 residues. Germline-derived CDR1 and CDR2 are SGHAT and FQNNGV. V was clipped by 5 bases and J by 2 bases; unmatched bases: 7. CDR3 bases: TGTGCCAGCAGCCGCAGTAGACAGGGGGCTGGAAACACCATATATTTT. This gives the protein CASSRSRQGAGNTIYF.

This clone appeared once. J is TRBJ1-5 and V is TRBV6-5, with TRBD1 identical over 8 bases. Unmatched junction bases numbered 5, after V lost 5 bases and J lost 5 bases. Germline V gene data show CDR1 as MNHEY and CDR2 as SVGAGI. The CDR3 has 14 residues. This chain's CDR3 is CASSLDRVDQPQHF. The CDR3, as DNA: TGTGCCAGCAGTCTGGACAGGGTGGATCAGCCCCAGCATTTT.

This clone was seen a single time. V and J are TRBV24-1 and TRBJ2-1, with 7 bases lining up with TRBD1. Germline lookup yields CDR1 KGHDR and CDR2 SFDVKD. This CDR3 comprises 14 residues. J gave up 0 bases and V 7 bases, and 2 bases lay outside the gene matches. The CDR3 region is CATRGGSSYNEQFF. As DNA, the CDR3 is TGTGCCACCAGAGGGGGCAGCTCCTACAATGAGCAGTTCTTC.

This clone was detected a few times. The J gene is TRBJ1-1, the V gene TRBV6-2 or TRBV6-3, with D possibly TRBD1 on 6 matching bases. Between the trimmed V and J ends, which lost 5 bases and 5 bases, there was a span of 12 bases. The CDR3 contains 13 residues. Germline V gene lookup returns CDR1 MNHEY and CDR2 SVGEGT. The CDR3 reads CASSTTGWTEAFF. The CDR3 DNA reads as TGTGCCAGCAGTACCACAGGGTGGACTGAAGCTTTCTTT.

The genes are TRBV19 and TRBJ2-7, with TRBD1 matching 9 bases. Losses at the gene ends were 1 base for V and 0 bases for J; bases not matched to a gene: 4. Germline-derived CDR1 and CDR2 are LNHDA and SQIVND (reference sequence). This CDR3 has 16 amino acids. CDR3 amino acids: CASSIVGTGSSYEQYF. CDR3 DNA sequence: TGTGCCAGTAGTATAGTCGGGACAGGGAGCTCCTACGAGCAGTACTTC.

This chain joins TRBV19 and TRBJ2-1, with 7 bases fitting TRBD2. J was trimmed by 8 bases and V by 3 bases; bases with no gene match: 13. This CDR3 contains 16 residues. Germline values: CDR1 LNHDA, CDR2 SQIVND (reference sequence). This CDR3 is CASSIKGLDKQDEQFF. The CDR3 DNA follows: TGTGCCAGTAGTATCAAAGGACTAGATAAACAAGATGAGCAGTTCTTC.

The chain joins TRBV2 to TRBJ2-7; D remains unclear. CDR3 size: 13 residues. Trimming removed 8 bases at V and 2 bases at J, with 13 bases between. CDR1 SNHLY and CDR2 FYNNEI come from the germline V gene. CDR3 nucleotides: TGTGCCAGCTCTGACAAACTGCCCTACGAGCAGTACTTC. Protein: CASSDKLPYEQYF.

The chain links TRBV7-2 to TRBJ2-3, with D possibly being TRBD2 (7 bases). The CDR3 is 18 residues long. Germline lookup yields CDR1 SGHTA and CDR2 FQGNSA. V was trimmed by 1 base and J by 4 bases, leaving 21 bases between them. The CDR3 region is CASSLVRGSRERSDTQYF. In nucleotides, the CDR3 is TGTGCCAGCAGCTTAGTTAGGGGGTCGCGGGAGAGGTCAGATACGCAGTATTTT.

V gene TRBV6-2 or TRBV6-3 combines with J gene TRBJ2-7, with 8 bases fitting TRBD2. CDR1 is MNHEY, CDR2 SVGEGT, per germline. The CDR3 runs 15 residues. With 0 bases clipped from V and 6 bases from J, the junction kept 7 bases outside the gene matches. As DNA, the CDR3 is TGTGCCAGCAGTTACTCGGCCAGCGGGAGTTTCGAGCAGTACTTC. Protein product: CASSYSASGSFEQYF.

The chain carries TRBV6-2 or TRBV6-3 and TRBJ2-6; possibly TRBD1 for D (5 bases). The CDR3 is 20 residues long. Germline CDR1 and CDR2: MNHEY and SVGEGT. V dropped 0 bases and J dropped 0 bases, with 18 bases sitting between them. This chain's CDR3 is CASSYSMLDRESSGANVLTF. Written as DNA, the CDR3 is TGTGCCAGCAGTTACTCGATGCTCGACAGAGAGAGCTCTGGGGCCAACGTCCTGACTTTC.

The chain uses TRBV24-1 and TRBJ2-1, with a possible D match to TRBD1 (6 bases). Trimming stripped 4 bases from V and 6 bases from J, with 15 bases between. The CDR3 totals 15 residues. The germline CDR1 and CDR2 sequences are KGHDR and SFDVKD. The CDR3 is CATSDTGTPTNEQFF. CDR3 coding DNA: TGTGCCACCAGTGACACCGGGACACCAACCAATGAGCAGTTCTTC.

The genes are TRBV14 and TRBJ1-2, with 10 bases identical to TRBD1. V trimming: 0 bases; J trimming: 4 bases; junction bases outside the gene matches: 8. Germline V gives CDR1 SGHDN, CDR2 FVKESK. This CDR3 is built from 17 residues. The CDR3 sequence is CASSQDPNWTGGYGYTF. The DNA of the CDR3 is TGTGCCAGCAGCCAAGATCCCAATTGGACAGGGGGCTATGGCTACACCTTC.

This clone appeared a single time. V is TRBV4-3 and J is TRBJ1-3; 8 bases are shared with TRBD1. With 0 bases clipped from V and 5 bases from J, the junction kept 12 bases outside the gene matches. This CDR3 comprises 18 residues. Germline assignment: CDR1 LGHNA and CDR2 YSLEER. CDR3: CASSQDATGTGDRNTIYF. As DNA, the CDR3 is TGCGCCAGCAGCCAAGATGCAACCGGGACAGGAGACCGAAACACCATATATTTT.